The TCR beta chain under discussion was sequenced for a study of cytomegalovirus exposure and HLA in healthy donors. The study ran its PCR with 60 Vbeta and 13 Jbeta primers. This table comes from immunoSEQ multiplex PCR, and its TCRdb copy is limited to in-frame clones, with some not included. This sample carries 150,000 to 200,000 clones, roughly 85% of them seen once, and the ten largest clones take about 1.3%. The V end was cut by 1 base, the J end by 3 bases, with 9 bases between. The CDR3 contains 14 residues. The germline CDR1 and CDR2 sequences are LNHNV and YYDKDF (reference sequence). Sequencing input: PBMCs. The source of this sequence is a woman between 50 and 59 years old in good health and CMV-seronegative. V usage is TRBV15 and J usage is TRBJ1-2, with a possible D match to TRBD1 (6 bases). The DNA of the CDR3 is TGTGCCACCAGCAGAGGTGGACAGTACTATGGCTACACCTTC. It yields the protein CATSRGGQYYGYTF.